Described below is a single T cell receptor (beta chain) sequence and its context. Its cognate antigen is unknown. Trimming removed 1 base at V and 5 bases at J, with 16 bases between. CDR3 length: 16 amino acids. Germline CDR1 reads SGHVS; CDR2 reads FNYEAQ. The data were obtained in a study of shared clonotypes between healthy human individuals. Study-wide results and caveats: Among the subsets, naive ones generally showed larger estimated richness than memory ones.

As handled by the study authors: Filtering was not the same, since immunoSEQ gave junction-only sequences without quality scores. Clones were read by immunoSEQ multiplex PCR, and TCRdb kept only the in-frame ones, dropping some. Clone size and the V and J calls come from that table; the DNA yielded D and trimming. Of over a million clones listed, more than 60% are singletons. Material: memory CD4+ T cells sorted from blood. The subset here: CD45RA-negative fraction. The chain joins TRBV7-6 to TRBJ2-3; D might be TRBD2 (5 bases). The receptor was isolated from a man younger than 35 in good health. The CDR3 here is CASSLDRDARGDTQYF. CDR3 nucleotides: TGTGCCAGCAGCTTAGACCGGGATGCCCGGGGAGATACGCAGTATTTT. Filled out from reference TRBV7-6 and TRBJ2-3, the complete variable domain reads GAGVSQSPRYKVTKRGQDVALRCDPISGHVSLYWYRQALGQGPEFLTYFNYEAQQDKSGLPNDRFSAERPEGSISTLTIQRTEQRDSAMYRCASSLDRDARGDTQYFGPGTRLTVL.